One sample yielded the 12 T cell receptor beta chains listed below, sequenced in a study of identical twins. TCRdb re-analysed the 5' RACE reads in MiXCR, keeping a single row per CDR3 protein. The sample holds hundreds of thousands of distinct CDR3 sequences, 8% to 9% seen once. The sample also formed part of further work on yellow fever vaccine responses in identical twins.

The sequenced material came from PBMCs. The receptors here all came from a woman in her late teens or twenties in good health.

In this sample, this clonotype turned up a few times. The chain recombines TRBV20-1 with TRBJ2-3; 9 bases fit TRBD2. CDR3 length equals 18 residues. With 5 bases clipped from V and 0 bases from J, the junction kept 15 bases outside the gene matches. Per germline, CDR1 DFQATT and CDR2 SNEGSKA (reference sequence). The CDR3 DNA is TGCAGTGCTGAGCCTATGGGGATCAGCGGGAGGAGCACAGATACGCAGTATTTT. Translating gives CSAEPMGISGRSTDTQYF.

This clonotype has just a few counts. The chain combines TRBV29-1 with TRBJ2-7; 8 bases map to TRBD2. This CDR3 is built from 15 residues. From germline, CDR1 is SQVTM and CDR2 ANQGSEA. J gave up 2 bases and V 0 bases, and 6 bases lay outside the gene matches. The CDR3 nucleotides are TGCAGCGTTGAAGAGGGCGGGAGGACAGCCTACGAGCAGTACTTC. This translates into CSVEEGGRTAYEQYF.

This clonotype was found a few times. In nucleotides, the CDR3 is TGCAGCGGTGTCTCCGGGGCCAACGTCCTGACTTTC. Protein product: CSGVSGANVLTF. The chain employs TRBV29-1 and TRBJ2-6; no clear D gene. Germline V gene lookup returns CDR1 SQVTM and CDR2 ANQGSEA. Deletions cut 7 bases from V and 4 bases from J, with 8 bases between. The CDR3 covers 12 residues.

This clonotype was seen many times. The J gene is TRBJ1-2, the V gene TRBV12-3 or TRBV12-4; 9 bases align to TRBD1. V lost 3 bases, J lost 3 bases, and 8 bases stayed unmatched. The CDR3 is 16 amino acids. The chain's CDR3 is CASSLGQGIRDYGYTF. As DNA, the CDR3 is TGTGCCAGCAGTTTGGGACAGGGTATACGGGACTATGGCTACACCTTC.

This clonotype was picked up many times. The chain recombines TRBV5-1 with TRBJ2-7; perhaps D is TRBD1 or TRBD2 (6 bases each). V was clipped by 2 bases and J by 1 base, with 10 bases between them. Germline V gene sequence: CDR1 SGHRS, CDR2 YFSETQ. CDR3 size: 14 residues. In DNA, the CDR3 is TGCGCCAGCAGCTTAAGGGGGGTTTCCTACGAGCAGTACTTC. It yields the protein CASSLRGVSYEQYF.

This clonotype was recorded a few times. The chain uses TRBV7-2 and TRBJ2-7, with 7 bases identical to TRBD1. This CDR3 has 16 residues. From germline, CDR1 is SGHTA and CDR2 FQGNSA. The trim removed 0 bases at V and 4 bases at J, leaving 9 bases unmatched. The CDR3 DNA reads TGTGCCAGCAGCTTAGCGGTAGGGGGCATTTTGTACGAGCAGTACTTC. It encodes CASSLAVGGILYEQYF.

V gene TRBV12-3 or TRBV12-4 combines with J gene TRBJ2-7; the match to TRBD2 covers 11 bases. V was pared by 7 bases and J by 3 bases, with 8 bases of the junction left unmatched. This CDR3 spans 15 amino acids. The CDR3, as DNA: TGTGCCAGCAACATAGCGGGGGGGTGGAACTACGAGCAGTACTTC. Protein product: CASNIAGGWNYEQYF.

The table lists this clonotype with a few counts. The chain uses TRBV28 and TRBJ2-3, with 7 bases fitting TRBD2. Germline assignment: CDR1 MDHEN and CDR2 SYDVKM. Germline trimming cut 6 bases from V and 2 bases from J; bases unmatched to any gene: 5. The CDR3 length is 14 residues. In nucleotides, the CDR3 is TGTGCCAGCAGAAGCGGGACTACCACAGATACGCAGTATTTT. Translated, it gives CASRSGTTTDTQYF.

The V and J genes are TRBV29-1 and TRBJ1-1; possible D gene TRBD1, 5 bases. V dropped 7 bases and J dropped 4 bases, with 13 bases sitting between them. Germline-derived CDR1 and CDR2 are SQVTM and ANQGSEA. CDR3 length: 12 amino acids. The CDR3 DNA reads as TGCAGCGGTGCGGGGGGGAGCACTGAAGCTTTCTTT. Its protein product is CSGAGGSTEAFF.

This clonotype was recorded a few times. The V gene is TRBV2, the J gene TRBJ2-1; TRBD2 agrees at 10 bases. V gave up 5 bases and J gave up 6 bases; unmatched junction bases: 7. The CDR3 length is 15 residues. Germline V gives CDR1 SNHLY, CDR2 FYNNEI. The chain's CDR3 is CASSPSSGGSNEQFF. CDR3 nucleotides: TGTGCCAGCAGTCCATCTAGCGGGGGTAGCAATGAGCAGTTCTTC.

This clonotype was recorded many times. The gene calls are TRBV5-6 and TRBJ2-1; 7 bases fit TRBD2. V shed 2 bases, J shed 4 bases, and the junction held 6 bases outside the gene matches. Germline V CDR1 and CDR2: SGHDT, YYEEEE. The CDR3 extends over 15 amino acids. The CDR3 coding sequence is TGTGCCAGCAGCTTTCGAGCGGGGAGATACAATGAGCAGTTCTTC. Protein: CASSFRAGRYNEQFF.

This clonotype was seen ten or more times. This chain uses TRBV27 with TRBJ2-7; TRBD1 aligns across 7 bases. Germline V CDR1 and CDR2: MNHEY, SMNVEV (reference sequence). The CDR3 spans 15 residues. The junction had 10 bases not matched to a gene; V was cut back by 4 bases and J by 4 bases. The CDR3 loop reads CASSWIGTAEYEQYF. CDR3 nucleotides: TGTGCCAGCAGTTGGATAGGGACAGCCGAATACGAGCAGTACTTC.